This TCR beta chain came from a study of graft-versus-host responses after intestinal transplantation. About the study: Each patient got anti-thymocyte globulin induction, then tacrolimus and steroids for approximately three years. General observations from the study: Recipient marrow held GvH clones, some first seen in ileum or blood.

CDR3 length equals 12 residues. V dropped 0 bases and J dropped 3 bases, with 4 bases sitting between them. CDR1 is SGHRS and CDR2 is YFSETQ in the germline V gene. Generated by immunoSEQ multiplex PCR, the TCRdb table keeps only in-frame clones and is missing some. Of approximately 16,000 clones in the sample, roughly 88% were seen once. This clone was detected once. The target antigen is unknown. The sequence came from a human patient who received an intestinal transplant, so some T cells may come from the graft donor. The chain uses TRBV5-1 and TRBJ2-7, with D hard to call. The sample was PBMCs, taken approximately 15 weeks after intestinal transplant. Here the CDR3 DNA reads TGCGCCAGCAGCTTGGGTGACTACGAGCAGTACTTC. Translated: CASSLGDYEQYF.